A selection of T cell receptor beta chains follows, all from one sample in a study of human T cells and chemical hapten exposure. Via MiXCR, TCRdb re-called the RACE reads, giving one row per CDR3 protein. The sample lists 150,000 to 200,000 distinct CDR3 sequences, just under 30% occurring once. This specimen consisted of whole blood, obtained in connection with sensitization to the hapten diphenylcyclopropenone (DPC). These receptors all stem from a woman aged 25 to 39 with alopecia areata. Some clones in this sample may be carry-over from other donors' samples. The CDR3 runs from the conserved cysteine through the conserved F or W. The order of the fields is J gene, clone size, V gene, CDR3 protein. The size entry is marked missing in some rows and otherwise reads once, few, many or a size class.

J gene: TRBJ2-7; clone size: few; V gene: TRBV6-5; CDR3 protein: CASSWRQGADEQYF
J gene: TRBJ1-4; clone size: -; V gene: TRBV5-1; CDR3 protein: CASSLAGFGGTNEKLFF
J gene: TRBJ1-6; clone size: -; V gene: TRBV7-9; CDR3 protein: CASSLGSSYNSPLHF
J gene: TRBJ2-1; clone size: -; V gene: TRBV9; CDR3 protein: CASSQRSSGGYNEQFF
J gene: TRBJ2-1; clone size: few; V gene: TRBV28; CDR3 protein: CASGLAGSYEQFF
J gene: TRBJ2-2; clone size: -; V gene: TRBV10-3; CDR3 protein: CATLRVAGELFF
J gene: TRBJ1-2; clone size: -; V gene: TRBV20-1; CDR3 protein: CSAEYHGYTF
J gene: TRBJ2-2; clone size: -; V gene: TRBV20-1; CDR3 protein: CSARDGAGVTGELFF
J gene: TRBJ2-1; clone size: few; V gene: TRBV6-1; CDR3 protein: CASSRVGNEQFF
J gene: TRBJ2-1; clone size: -; V gene: TRBV9; CDR3 protein: CASSVDLAGEQFF
J gene: TRBJ2-7; clone size: -; V gene: TRBV28; CDR3 protein: CASSLWSEYTYEQYF
J gene: TRBJ1-2; clone size: few; V gene: TRBV21-1; CDR3 protein: CASSRRGQGASGYTF
J gene: TRBJ1-1; clone size: -; V gene: TRBV10-3; CDR3 protein: CAISGQMNTEAFF
J gene: TRBJ2-7; clone size: few; V gene: TRBV28; CDR3 protein: CASSPGQEYEQYF
J gene: TRBJ1-1; clone size: -; V gene: TRBV21-1; CDR3 protein: CASSKPGPDPTEAFF
J gene: TRBJ1-3; clone size: many; V gene: TRBV29-1; CDR3 protein: CSVEHPTGSGNTIYF
J gene: TRBJ1-5; clone size: -; V gene: TRBV6-2/TRBV6-3; CDR3 protein: CASSRTTGTGSNQPQHF
J gene: TRBJ1-2; clone size: -; V gene: TRBV5-6; CDR3 protein: CASSADRGRVYGYTF
J gene: TRBJ2-7; clone size: many; V gene: TRBV10-3; CDR3 protein: CAAYGEGTYEQYF
J gene: TRBJ1-2; clone size: -; V gene: TRBV4-3; CDR3 protein: CASSQEVRGGYTF
J gene: TRBJ1-2; clone size: many; V gene: TRBV6-5; CDR3 protein: CASSYSMPGAPPTGYTF
J gene: TRBJ2-5; clone size: -; V gene: TRBV29-1; CDR3 protein: CSVATSDQETQYF
J gene: TRBJ2-1; clone size: -; V gene: TRBV6-2/TRBV6-3; CDR3 protein: CASTYRRGGDEQFF
J gene: TRBJ2-2; clone size: -; V gene: TRBV9; CDR3 protein: CASSVEGRASGELFF
J gene: TRBJ2-1; clone size: few; V gene: TRBV3-1; CDR3 protein: CASTRTGGDEQFF
J gene: TRBJ1-6; clone size: few; V gene: TRBV7-8; CDR3 protein: CASSLVGAESSYNSPLHF
J gene: TRBJ2-2; clone size: -; V gene: TRBV11-2; CDR3 protein: CASGGGAWGGELFF
J gene: TRBJ2-5; clone size: few; V gene: TRBV7-9; CDR3 protein: CASSFPPQGQKETQYF
J gene: TRBJ1-3; clone size: -; V gene: TRBV12-3/TRBV12-4; CDR3 protein: CASSLRVTSGNTIYF
J gene: TRBJ2-7; clone size: few; V gene: TRBV6-5; CDR3 protein: CASRPGQGRVYEQYF
J gene: TRBJ2-7; clone size: -; V gene: TRBV5-6; CDR3 protein: CASSSIGTDYEQYF
J gene: TRBJ1-1; clone size: -; V gene: TRBV18; CDR3 protein: CASSTGEFMNTEAFF
J gene: TRBJ2-7; clone size: once; V gene: TRBV6-5; CDR3 protein: CASSYSSGAEQYF
J gene: TRBJ1-1; clone size: -; V gene: TRBV29-1; CDR3 protein: CSVGPLPEAFF
J gene: TRBJ1-6; clone size: few; V gene: TRBV2; CDR3 protein: CASNGEPNSPLHF